The clone carrying this T cell receptor (beta chain) was counted many times. Its antigen is undetermined. Germline V gives CDR1 SQVTM, CDR2 ANQGSEA. The CDR3 sequence is 14 residues long. The V segment lost 4 bases and the J segment 7 bases; nucleotides outside the gene matches: 7. The source of the sample is a study of blood T cells in healthy people across ages. General observations from the study: More naive CD4+ cells and higher diversity were found in long-lived than in aged donors. Per-million-T-cell TCR beta diversity fell roughly linearly with age. Researchers deemed the diversity estimates from one million T cells underestimates.

Alongside a J-beta primer mix, a sample-barcoded 5' primer served in a second PCR lasting about 6 to 11 cycles. Each cDNA molecule, via a template-switch adaptor with 12 random nucleotides, was tagged. A single record per CDR3 protein comes from TCRdb applying MiXCR to the 5' RACE reads. The sample consists of 800,000 to 950,000 distinct CDR3 sequences, about 36% of them appearing once. This sequence originates from a man younger than 35 in good health. Sequencing was carried out using blood. The V call is TRBV29-1, the J call TRBJ1-6, with TRBD1 matching 7 bases. CDR3 sequence reads: CSVGAGGTNSPLHF. The CDR3 nucleotides are TGCAGCGTTGGGGCAGGGGGGACAAATTCACCCCTCCACTTT.